Below are 24 T cell receptor beta chains sequenced from a single sample in a study of vaccination and CD4 T cells after COVID-19. Oncomine TCR Beta short-read sequencing was applied to DNA from cultured CD4+ T cells. TCRdb used MiXCR to reprocess the PCR reads, holding one entry per CDR3 protein. The sample has roughly 15,000 distinct CDR3 sequences; 57% are singletons. Treatment reported: approximately 9-day PBMC culture with coronavirus spike peptide pools or control peptides (ViraFEST assay). Their cognate antigens are unknown. Sequencing was carried out using CD4+ T cells from blood, cultured in vitro. The receptors here all came from a human donor who had recovered from COVID-19.

V and J are TRBV3-1 and TRBJ2-7; TRBD1 matches 7 bases. Germline V gene lookup returns CDR1 LGHDT and CDR2 YNNKEL (reference sequence). V lost 4 bases to trimming and J lost 6 bases; unmatched junction nucleotides: 6. The CDR3 has 13 amino acids. DNA of the CDR3: TGTGCCAGCAGCCGACAGGGAGCATCCGAGCAGTACTTC. It codes for CASSRQGASEQYF.

This rearrangement joins TRBV18 to TRBJ1-1, with D perhaps matching TRBD1 (5 bases). Between the trimmed V and J ends, which lost 3 bases and 1 base, there was a span of 6 bases. There are 13 residues in the CDR3. The germline gives CDR1 KGHSH, CDR2 LQKENI. The chain's CDR3 is CASSPQGNTEAFF. Here the CDR3 DNA reads TGTGCCAGCTCACCTCAGGGGAACACTGAAGCTTTCTTT.

This rearrangement joins TRBV7-2 to TRBJ2-7; D is tentatively TRBD1 or TRBD2 (7 bases each). This CDR3 region has 15 residues. Looked up from germline, CDR1 is SGHTA and CDR2 is FQGNSA. Trimming pared 6 bases from V and 1 base from J, leaving 16 bases between. CDR3 region: CASSSQGGQSYEQYF. CDR3 bases: TGTGCCAGCAGTTCCCAGGGGGGGCAATCCTACGAGCAGTACTTC.

V and J are TRBV7-2 and TRBJ1-6, with 10 bases matching TRBD1. This CDR3 spans 16 amino acids. The V and J ends lost 5 bases and 9 bases, in that order; junction bases with no gene match: 10. CDR1 SGHTA and CDR2 FQGNSA come from the germline V gene. The CDR3 bases are TGTGCCAGCAGCCCCACTGGGACAGGGGCTGGTTCACCCCTCCACTTT. Translated, it gives CASSPTGTGAGSPLHF.

CDR3 sequence reads: CASRATTLSTDTQYF. The CDR3 DNA sequence: TGTGCCAGCAGAGCGACCACATTGAGCACAGATACGCAGTATTTT. The chain couples TRBV2 to TRBJ2-3; D uncertain. This CDR3 has 15 amino acids. Per the germline V gene, CDR1 is SNHLY and CDR2 is FYNNEI. Trimming took 6 bases from V and 0 from J, leaving 13 bases between them.

J is TRBJ2-1 and V is TRBV11-3; 13 bases are shared with TRBD2. J lost 0 bases, V lost 5 bases, and 7 bases had no gene match. The germline V gene encodes CDR1 SGHNT and CDR2 YENEEA. CDR3 size: 18 residues. CDR3 sequence reads: CASSQRTSGRDSYNEQFF. In DNA form, the CDR3 reads TGTGCCAGCAGCCAAAGAACTAGCGGGAGGGACTCCTACAATGAGCAGTTCTTC.

The chain couples TRBV7-2 to TRBJ2-7; D uncertain. V lost 2 bases, J lost 2 bases, and 10 bases lay in between. This CDR3 region has 14 residues. The V gene's germline CDR1 is SGHTA and CDR2 FQGNSA. CDR3 DNA: TGTGCCAGCAGCTTATACGGCGTAACCTACGAGCAGTACTTC. Translated: CASSLYGVTYEQYF.

The V and J genes are TRBV6-2 or TRBV6-3 and TRBJ1-2; 11 bases align to TRBD1. Per the germline V gene, CDR1 is MNHEY and CDR2 is SVGEGT. The CDR3 extends over 17 amino acids. J was trimmed by 4 bases and V by 5 bases; bases with no gene match: 12. The CDR3 sequence is CASSLQDRGRLPYGYTF. The CDR3 DNA sequence: TGTGCCAGCAGTCTACAGGACAGGGGGCGCCTCCCCTATGGCTACACCTTC.

This sequence joins TRBV6-5 and TRBJ2-1; unclear D gene. CDR1 and CDR2 from the germline V gene are MNHEY and SVGAGI. The CDR3 spans 14 residues. Trimming removed 3 bases from V and 7 bases from J, with 13 bases in between. Here the CDR3 reads CASSYREGQNEQFF. CDR3 in DNA: TGTGCCAGCAGTTATCGTGAAGGCCAGAATGAGCAGTTCTTC.

The chain links TRBV27 to TRBJ2-1, with TRBD2 matching 9 bases. This CDR3 has 12 residues. After removal of 3 bases from V and 13 bases from J, the junction contained 4 bases not matched to a gene. The germline V gene has CDR1 MNHEY and CDR2 SMNVEV (reference sequence). CDR3 DNA sequence: TGTGCCAGCAGTTTTAGCGGGAGAGAACAGTTCTTC. Its protein product is CASSFSGREQFF.

The chain uses TRBV20-1 and TRBJ2-4, with D perhaps given as TRBD1 or TRBD2 (6 bases each). Per germline, CDR1 DFQATT and CDR2 SNEGSKA (reference sequence). The CDR3 loop spans 12 amino acids. Trimming took off 5 bases at V and 7 bases at J, with 12 bases between the two ends. CDR3 coding DNA: TGCAGTGCTTCCGTAGGGGGGAACATTCAGTACTTC. Translating gives CSASVGGNIQYF.

The CDR3 protein is CASSLGGFWPLHF. The CDR3 coding sequence is TGTGCCAGCAGCTTAGGGGGATTTTGGCCCCTCCACTTT. The rearrangement uses TRBV7-3 and TRBJ1-6; D is possibly TRBD1 (5 bases). Trimming left V 2 bases short and J 13 bases short, with 12 bases between. CDR1 SGHTA and CDR2 FQGTGA come from the germline V gene. CDR3 length: 13 residues.

The J gene is TRBJ1-5, the V gene TRBV10-2; possibly TRBD1 for D (6 bases). V was shortened by 0 bases and J by 1 base, with 13 bases between the two germline ends. Germline V lookup: CDR1 WSHSY, CDR2 SAAADI. This CDR3 is 17 amino acids long. This CDR3 is CASSESQGRWSNQPQHF. Here the CDR3 DNA reads TGCGCCAGCAGTGAGTCCCAGGGGCGGTGGAGCAATCAGCCCCAGCATTTT.

In its sample, this clonotype was seen once. The chain uses TRBV12-3 or TRBV12-4 and TRBJ1-6; 8 positions agree with TRBD1. The V segment lost 5 bases and the J segment 10 bases; nucleotides outside the gene matches: 7. The CDR3 has 14 amino acids. The CDR3 here is CASSPQGAESPLHF. The CDR3 DNA sequence: TGTGCCAGCAGTCCCCAGGGGGCGGAATCACCCCTCCACTTT.

The genes are TRBV28 and TRBJ1-6; D ambiguous. CDR1 MDHEN and CDR2 SYDVKM come from the germline V gene. V dropped 2 bases and J dropped 9 bases, with 11 bases sitting between them. The CDR3 is 14 amino acids. The CDR3 region is CASSLGPRGSPLHF. In DNA form, the CDR3 reads TGTGCCAGCAGTTTAGGACCCCGGGGTTCACCCCTCCACTTT.

The chain carries TRBV25-1 and TRBJ1-2, with 8 nucleotides matching TRBD1. Per the germline V gene, CDR1 is MGHDK and CDR2 is SYGVNS. This CDR3 contains 15 residues. J was trimmed by 5 bases and V by 3 bases; bases with no gene match: 8. This CDR3 is CASSDSSTGVYGYTF. The CDR3 DNA is TGTGCCAGCAGTGACTCCTCGACAGGGGTGTATGGCTACACCTTC.

The chain employs TRBV6-1 and TRBJ2-7; D is perhaps TRBD1 or TRBD2 (5 bases each). Germline CDR1 and CDR2: MNHNS and SASEGT. The CDR3 extends over 15 amino acids. The V gene lost 6 bases and the J gene lost 0 bases, with 15 bases spanning the gap. The CDR3 loop is CASSEGTISSYEQYF. The CDR3 nucleotides read TGTGCCAGCAGCGAGGGGACGATCAGCTCCTACGAGCAGTACTTC.

The genes are TRBV27 and TRBJ2-2; no firm D call. CDR3 length: 13 residues. Germline CDR1 and CDR2: MNHEY and SMNVEV (reference sequence). Trimming cost V 1 base and J 5 bases, with 5 bases left between them. In DNA form, the CDR3 reads TGTGCCAGCAGTTTATACAGTACCGGGGAGCTGTTTTTT. It is translated as CASSLYSTGELFF.

This clonotype was found a few times. The chain combines TRBV15 with TRBJ2-3, with D perhaps matching TRBD2 (6 bases). The CDR3 extends over 15 amino acids. V dropped 6 bases and J dropped 2 bases, with 15 bases sitting between them. Germline lookup yields CDR1 LNHNV and CDR2 YYDKDF (reference sequence). The CDR3 nucleotides are TGTGCCACCAGGGAGGGGTACAGATACACAGATACGCAGTATTTT. Translation gives CATREGYRYTDTQYF.

The sample holds a few counts of this clonotype. The rearrangement joins TRBV19 to TRBJ1-2, with TRBD1 matching over 7 bases. V lost 3 bases to trimming and J lost 4 bases; unmatched junction nucleotides: 8. CDR1 and CDR2 from the germline V gene are LNHDA and SQIVND (reference sequence). The CDR3 consists of 15 residues. As DNA, the CDR3 is TGTGCCAGTAGTATGTTGGGGACAGAGAGCTATGGCTACACCTTC. It is translated as CASSMLGTESYGYTF.

CDR3 nucleotide sequence: TGTGCCAGCAGCCGCGCCGGGACAGGGGGCTGGGAAGCTTTCTTT. This gives the protein CASSRAGTGGWEAFF. The chain links TRBV6-1 to TRBJ1-1; 12 nucleotides align to TRBD1. The CDR3 loop spans 15 amino acids. Per germline, CDR1 MNHNS and CDR2 SASEGT. V dropped 6 bases and J dropped 8; count of bases not matched to a gene: 10.

This chain joins TRBV28 and TRBJ1-1, with TRBD1 matching over 7 bases. With V trimmed by 5 bases and J by 3 bases, 6 bases remained unmatched. The CDR3 loop spans 14 amino acids. Germline CDR1 reads MDHEN; CDR2 reads SYDVKM. For the CDR3, the DNA is TGTGCCAGCAGTCACGCCCAGGGGGACACTGAAGCTTTCTTT. It is translated as CASSHAQGDTEAFF.

The chain uses TRBV30 and TRBJ2-7; D gene uncertain. CDR3 length: 17 amino acids. From germline, CDR1 is GTSNPN and CDR2 SVGIG (reference sequence). Between the trimmed V and J ends, which lost 2 bases and 2 bases, there was a span of 22 bases. The chain's CDR3 is CAWSPPPRLSQTYEQYF. The CDR3 DNA is TGTGCCTGGAGTCCCCCTCCCCGTCTATCCCAAACCTACGAGCAGTACTTC.

The chain combines TRBV2 with TRBJ2-7; D ambiguous. This CDR3 has 10 amino acids. Trimming stripped 5 bases from V and 6 bases from J, with 5 bases between. The germline V gene has CDR1 SNHLY and CDR2 FYNNEI. The CDR3 nucleotides read TGTGCCAGCAGTTGGCTCGAGCAGTACTTC. It translates to CASSWLEQYF.